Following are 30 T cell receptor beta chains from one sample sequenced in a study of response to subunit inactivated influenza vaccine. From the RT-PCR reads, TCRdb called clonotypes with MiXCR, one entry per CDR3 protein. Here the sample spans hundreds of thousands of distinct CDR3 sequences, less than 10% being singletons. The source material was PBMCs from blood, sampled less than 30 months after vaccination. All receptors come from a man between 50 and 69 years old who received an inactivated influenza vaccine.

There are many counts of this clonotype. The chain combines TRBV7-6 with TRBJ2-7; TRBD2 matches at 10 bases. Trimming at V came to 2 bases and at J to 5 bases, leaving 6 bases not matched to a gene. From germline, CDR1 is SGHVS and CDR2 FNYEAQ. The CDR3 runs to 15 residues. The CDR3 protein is CASSLYSGRTNEQYF. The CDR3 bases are TGTGCCAGCAGCTTATATAGCGGGAGGACAAACGAGCAGTACTTC.

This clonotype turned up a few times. CDR3 DNA: TGCAGCGGATCGACAGGCACCAATTCCTACAATGAGCAGTTCTTC. Residues: CSGSTGTNSYNEQFF. The chain combines TRBV29-1 with TRBJ2-1; tentatively, D is TRBD1 (6 bases). The germline V gene encodes CDR1 SQVTM and CDR2 ANQGSEA. V was shortened by 7 bases and J by 1 base, with 17 bases between the two germline ends. There are 15 residues in the CDR3.

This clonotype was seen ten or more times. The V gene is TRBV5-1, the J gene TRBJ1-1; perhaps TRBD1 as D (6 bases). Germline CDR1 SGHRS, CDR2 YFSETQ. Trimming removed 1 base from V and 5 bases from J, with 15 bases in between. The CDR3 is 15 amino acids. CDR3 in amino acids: CASSLKARGKTEAFF. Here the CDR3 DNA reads TGCGCCAGCAGCTTGAAGGCCAGGGGAAAGACTGAAGCTTTCTTT.

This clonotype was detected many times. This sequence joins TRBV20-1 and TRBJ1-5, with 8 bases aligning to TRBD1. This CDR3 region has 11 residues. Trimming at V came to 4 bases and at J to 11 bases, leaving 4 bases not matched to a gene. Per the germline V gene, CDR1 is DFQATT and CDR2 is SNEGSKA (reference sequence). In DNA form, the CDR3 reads TGCAGTGCTATACAGGGGGGAGCCCAGCATTTT. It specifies CSAIQGGAQHF.

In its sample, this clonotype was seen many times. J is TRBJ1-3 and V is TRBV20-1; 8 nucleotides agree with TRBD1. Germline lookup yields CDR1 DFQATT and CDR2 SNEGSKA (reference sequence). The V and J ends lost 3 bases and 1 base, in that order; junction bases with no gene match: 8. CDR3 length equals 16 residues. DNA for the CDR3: TGCAGTGCTAGCTCCGGACAGGGCCTATCTGGAAACACCATATATTTT. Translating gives CSASSGQGLSGNTIYF.

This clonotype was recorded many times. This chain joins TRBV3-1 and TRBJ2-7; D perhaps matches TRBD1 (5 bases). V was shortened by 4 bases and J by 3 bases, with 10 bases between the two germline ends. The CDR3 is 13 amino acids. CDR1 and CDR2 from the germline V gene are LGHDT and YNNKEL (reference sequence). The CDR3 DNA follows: TGTGCCAGCAGCCCGAACAGGATCTACGAGCAGTACTTC. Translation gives CASSPNRIYEQYF.

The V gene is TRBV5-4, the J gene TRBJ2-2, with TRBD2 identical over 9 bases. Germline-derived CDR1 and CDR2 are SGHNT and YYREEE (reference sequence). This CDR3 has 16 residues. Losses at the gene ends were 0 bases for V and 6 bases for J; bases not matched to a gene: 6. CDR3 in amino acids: CASSLAGLAGAGELFF. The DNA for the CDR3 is TGTGCCAGCAGCTTGGCCGGGTTAGCGGGAGCCGGGGAGCTGTTTTTT.

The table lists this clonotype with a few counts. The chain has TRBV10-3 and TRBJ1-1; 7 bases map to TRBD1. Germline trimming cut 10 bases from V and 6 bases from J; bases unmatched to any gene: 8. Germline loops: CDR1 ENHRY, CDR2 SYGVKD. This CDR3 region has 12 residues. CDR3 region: CATQGGVAEAFF. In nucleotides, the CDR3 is TGTGCCACCCAGGGGGGGGTCGCTGAAGCTTTCTTT.

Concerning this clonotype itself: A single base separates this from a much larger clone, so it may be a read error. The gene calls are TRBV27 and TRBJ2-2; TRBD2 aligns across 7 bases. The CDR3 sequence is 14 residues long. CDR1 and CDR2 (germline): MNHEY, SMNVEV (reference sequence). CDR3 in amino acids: CASSSAGYTWELFF. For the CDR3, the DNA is TGTGCCAGCAGTTCAGCGGGGTACACCTGGGAGCTGTTTTTT.

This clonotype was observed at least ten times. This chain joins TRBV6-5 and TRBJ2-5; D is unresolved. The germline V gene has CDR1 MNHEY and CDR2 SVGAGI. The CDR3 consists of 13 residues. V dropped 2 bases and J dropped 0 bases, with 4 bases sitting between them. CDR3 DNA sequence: TGTGCCAGCAGTTACCCGTACCAAGAGACCCAGTACTTC. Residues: CASSYPYQETQYF.

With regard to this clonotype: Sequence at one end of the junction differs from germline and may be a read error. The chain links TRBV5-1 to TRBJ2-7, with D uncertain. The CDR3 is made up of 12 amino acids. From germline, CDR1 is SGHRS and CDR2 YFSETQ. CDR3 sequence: CASSPSGNLMHF. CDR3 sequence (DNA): TGCGCCAGCAGCCCCTCCGGCAACCTCATGCACTTC. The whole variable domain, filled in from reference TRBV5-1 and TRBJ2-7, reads KAGVTQTPRYLIKTRGQQVTLSCSPISGHRSVSWYQQTPGQGLQFLFEYFSETQRNKGNFPGRFSGRQFSNSRSEMNVSTLELGDSALYLCASSPSGNLMHFGPGTRLTVT.

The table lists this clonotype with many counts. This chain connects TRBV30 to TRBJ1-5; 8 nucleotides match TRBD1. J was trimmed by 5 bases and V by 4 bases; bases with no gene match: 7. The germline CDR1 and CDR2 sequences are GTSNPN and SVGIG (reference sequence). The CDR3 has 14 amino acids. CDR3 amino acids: CAWTSNRGYQPQHF. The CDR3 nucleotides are TGTGCCTGGACCTCAAACAGGGGGTATCAGCCCCAGCATTTT.

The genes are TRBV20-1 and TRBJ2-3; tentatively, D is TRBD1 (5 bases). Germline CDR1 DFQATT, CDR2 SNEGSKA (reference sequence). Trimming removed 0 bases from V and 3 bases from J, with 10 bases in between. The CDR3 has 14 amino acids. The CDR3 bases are TGCAGTGCTAGAGATCTGGCAGGGACAGATACGCAGTATTTT. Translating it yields CSARDLAGTDTQYF.

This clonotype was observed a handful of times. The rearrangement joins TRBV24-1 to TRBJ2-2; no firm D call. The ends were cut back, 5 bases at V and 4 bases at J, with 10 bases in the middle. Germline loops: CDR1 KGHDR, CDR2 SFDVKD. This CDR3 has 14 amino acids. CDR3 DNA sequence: TGTGCCACCAGTGTCGAACACAGCACCGGGGAGCTGTTTTTT. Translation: CATSVEHSTGELFF.

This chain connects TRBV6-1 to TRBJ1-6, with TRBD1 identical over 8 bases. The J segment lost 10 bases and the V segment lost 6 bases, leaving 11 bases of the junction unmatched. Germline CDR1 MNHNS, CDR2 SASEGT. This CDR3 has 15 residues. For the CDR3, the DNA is TGTGCCAGCAGGGTCGGGACAGGTTTTTCATCACCCCTCCACTTT. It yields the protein CASRVGTGFSSPLHF.

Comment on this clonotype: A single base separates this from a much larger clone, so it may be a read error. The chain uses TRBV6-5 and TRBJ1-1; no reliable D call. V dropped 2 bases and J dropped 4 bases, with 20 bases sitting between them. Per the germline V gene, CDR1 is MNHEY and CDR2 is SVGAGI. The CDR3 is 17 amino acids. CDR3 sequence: CASSYQQQRAKSTEAFF. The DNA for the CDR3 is TGTGCCAGCAGTTACCAGCAACAGCGGGCTAAGAGCACTGAAGCTTTCTTT.

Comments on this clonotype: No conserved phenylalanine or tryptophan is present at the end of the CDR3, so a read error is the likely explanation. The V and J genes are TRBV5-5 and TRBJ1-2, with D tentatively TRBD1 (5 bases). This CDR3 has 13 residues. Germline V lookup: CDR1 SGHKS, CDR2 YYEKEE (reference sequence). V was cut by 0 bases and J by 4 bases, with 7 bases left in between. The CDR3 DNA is TGTGCCAGCAGCTTGGCAGGGAGCTATGGCTACACCCTC. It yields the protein CASSLAGSYGYTL.

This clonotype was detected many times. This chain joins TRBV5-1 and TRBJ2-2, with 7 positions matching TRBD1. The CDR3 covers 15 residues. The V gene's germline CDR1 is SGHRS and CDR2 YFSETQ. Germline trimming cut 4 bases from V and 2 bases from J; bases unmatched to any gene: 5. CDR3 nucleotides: TGCGCCAGCAGCCTGACAGGGCGAAACACCGGGGAGCTGTTTTTT. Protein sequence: CASSLTGRNTGELFF.

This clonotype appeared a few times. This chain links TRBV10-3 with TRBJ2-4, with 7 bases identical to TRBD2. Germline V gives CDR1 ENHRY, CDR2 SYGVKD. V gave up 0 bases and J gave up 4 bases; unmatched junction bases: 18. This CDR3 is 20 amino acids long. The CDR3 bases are TGTGCCATCAGTGAGTCAACGGCTAGCGGAACTCTAATAACGAAAAACATTCAGTACTTC. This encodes CAISESTASGTLITKNIQYF.

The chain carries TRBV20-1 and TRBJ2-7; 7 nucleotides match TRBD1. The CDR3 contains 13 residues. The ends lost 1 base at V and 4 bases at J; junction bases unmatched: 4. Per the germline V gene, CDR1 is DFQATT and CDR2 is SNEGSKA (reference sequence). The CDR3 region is CSARAGTVYEQYF. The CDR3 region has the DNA TGCAGTGCTAGAGCCGGGACAGTGTACGAGCAGTACTTC.

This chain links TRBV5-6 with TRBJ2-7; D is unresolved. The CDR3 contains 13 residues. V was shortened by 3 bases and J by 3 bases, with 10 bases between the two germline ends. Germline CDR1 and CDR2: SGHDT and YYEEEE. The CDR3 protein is CASSSWLIYEQYF. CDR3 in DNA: TGTGCCAGCAGCTCGTGGCTGATCTACGAGCAGTACTTC.

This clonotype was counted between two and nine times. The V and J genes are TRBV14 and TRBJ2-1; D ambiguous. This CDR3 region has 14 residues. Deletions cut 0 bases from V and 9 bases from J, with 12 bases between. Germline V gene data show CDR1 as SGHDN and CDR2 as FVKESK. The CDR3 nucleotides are TGTGCCAGCAGCCAAGACCCCGGCACTATTGAGCAGTTCTTC. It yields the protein CASSQDPGTIEQFF.

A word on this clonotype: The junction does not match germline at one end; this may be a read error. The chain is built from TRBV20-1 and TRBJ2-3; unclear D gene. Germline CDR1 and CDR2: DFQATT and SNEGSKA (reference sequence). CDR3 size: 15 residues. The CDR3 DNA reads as TGCAGTGCACCGCCGGACGCCTCCGGCACGGATACGCAGTATTTT. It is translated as CSAPPDASGTDTQYF.

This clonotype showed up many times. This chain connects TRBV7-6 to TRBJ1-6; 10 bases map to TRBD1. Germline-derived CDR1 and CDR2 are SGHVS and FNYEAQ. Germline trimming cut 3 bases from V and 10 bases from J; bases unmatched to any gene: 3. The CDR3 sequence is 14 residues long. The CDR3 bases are TGTGCCAGCAGCTTGGGACAGGGGCGATCACCCCTCCACTTT. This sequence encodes CASSLGQGRSPLHF. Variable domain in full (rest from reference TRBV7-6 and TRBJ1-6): GAGVSQSPRYKVTKRGQDVALRCDPISGHVSLYWYRQALGQGPEFLTYFNYEAQQDKSGLPNDRFSAERPEGSISTLTIQRTEQRDSAMYRCASSLGQGRSPLHFGNGTRLTVT.

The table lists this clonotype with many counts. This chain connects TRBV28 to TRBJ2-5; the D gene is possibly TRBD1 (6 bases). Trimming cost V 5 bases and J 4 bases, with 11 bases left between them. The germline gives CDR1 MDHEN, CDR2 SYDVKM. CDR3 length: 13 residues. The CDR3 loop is CASSLTGLETQYF. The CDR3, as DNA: TGTGCCAGCAGTCTCACAGGGTTAGAGACCCAGTACTTC.

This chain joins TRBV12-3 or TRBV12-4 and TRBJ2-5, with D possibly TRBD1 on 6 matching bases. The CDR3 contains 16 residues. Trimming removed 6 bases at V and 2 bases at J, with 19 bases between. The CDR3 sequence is CASRGPGVGSQETQYF. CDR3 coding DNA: TGTGCCAGCAGGGGACCAGGGGTCGGCTCGCAAGAGACCCAGTACTTC.

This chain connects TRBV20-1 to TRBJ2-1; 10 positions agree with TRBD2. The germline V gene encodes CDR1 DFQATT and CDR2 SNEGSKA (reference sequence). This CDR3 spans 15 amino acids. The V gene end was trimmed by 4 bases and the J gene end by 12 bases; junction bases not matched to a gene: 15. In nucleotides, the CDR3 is TGCAGTGCTAACTTAGCGGGAGGCCTAGAAACCGGGCAGTTCTTC. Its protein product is CSANLAGGLETGQFF.

Written as DNA, the CDR3 is TGTGCCAGCTCACCATACAGCTCGAACACCGGGGAGCTGTTTTTT. Translation gives CASSPYSSNTGELFF. This chain uses TRBV18 with TRBJ2-2; D unclear. V shed 2 bases and J shed 0 bases, with 7 bases lying between them. CDR1 and CDR2 (germline): KGHSH, LQKENI. The CDR3 totals 15 residues.

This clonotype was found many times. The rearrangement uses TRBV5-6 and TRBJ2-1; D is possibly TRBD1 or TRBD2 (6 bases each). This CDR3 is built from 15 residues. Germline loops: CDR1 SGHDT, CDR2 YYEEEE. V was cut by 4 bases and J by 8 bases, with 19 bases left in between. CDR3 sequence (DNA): TGTGCCAGCAGCAAACGGACAGTTTGGGGGGATGAGCAGTTCTTC. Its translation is CASSKRTVWGDEQFF.

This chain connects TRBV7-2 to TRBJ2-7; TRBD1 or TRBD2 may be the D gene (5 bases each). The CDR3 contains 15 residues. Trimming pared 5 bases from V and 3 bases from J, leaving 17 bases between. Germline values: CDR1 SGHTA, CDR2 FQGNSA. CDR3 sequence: CASSHSAGTGYEQYF. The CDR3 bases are TGTGCCAGCAGCCATAGTGCCGGGACGGGCTACGAGCAGTACTTC.